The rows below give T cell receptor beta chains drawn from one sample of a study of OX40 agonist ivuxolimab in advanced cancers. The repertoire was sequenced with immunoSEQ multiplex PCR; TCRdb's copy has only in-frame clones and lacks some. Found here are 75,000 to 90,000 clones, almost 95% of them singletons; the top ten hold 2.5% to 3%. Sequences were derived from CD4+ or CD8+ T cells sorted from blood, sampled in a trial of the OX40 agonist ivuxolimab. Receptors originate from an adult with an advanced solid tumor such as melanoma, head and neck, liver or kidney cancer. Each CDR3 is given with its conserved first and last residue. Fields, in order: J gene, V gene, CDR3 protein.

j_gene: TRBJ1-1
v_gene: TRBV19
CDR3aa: CASKRATVNTEAFF

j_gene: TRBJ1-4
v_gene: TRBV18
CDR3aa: CASSPPGQSTNEKLFF

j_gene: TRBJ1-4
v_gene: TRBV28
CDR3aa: CASSLPQGPPAGKLFF

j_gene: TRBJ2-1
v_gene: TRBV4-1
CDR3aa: CASSHLGQGRSEQFF

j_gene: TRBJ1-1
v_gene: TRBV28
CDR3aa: CASSGGTDYMNTEAFF

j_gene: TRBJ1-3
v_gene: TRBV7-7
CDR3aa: CASSFTPNGNTIYF

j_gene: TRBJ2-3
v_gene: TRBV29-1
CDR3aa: CSVDRESPDTQYF

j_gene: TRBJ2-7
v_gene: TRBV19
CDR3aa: CASSITKSGHEQYF

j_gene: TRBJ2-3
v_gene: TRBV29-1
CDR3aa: CSVKTRLLDTQYF

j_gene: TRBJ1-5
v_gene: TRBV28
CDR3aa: CASSFPQGMSQPQHF

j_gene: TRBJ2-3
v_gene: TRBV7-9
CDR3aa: CASIRSRGSLTDTQYF

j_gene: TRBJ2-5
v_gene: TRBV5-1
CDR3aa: CASSLVGQGETQYF

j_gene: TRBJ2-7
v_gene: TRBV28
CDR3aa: CATILGLAGPYEQYF

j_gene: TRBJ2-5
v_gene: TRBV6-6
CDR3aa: CASSTTGLGTQYF

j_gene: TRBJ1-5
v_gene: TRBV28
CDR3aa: CASSLPRTTYSNQPQHF

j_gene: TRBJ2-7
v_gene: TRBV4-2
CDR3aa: CASSLWGQSYYEQYF

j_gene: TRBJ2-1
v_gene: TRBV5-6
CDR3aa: CASSLVTLSDRAHNEQFF

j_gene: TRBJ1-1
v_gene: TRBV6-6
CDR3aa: CASSSLIEAFF

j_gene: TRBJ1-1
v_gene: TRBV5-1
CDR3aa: CASSSGTSTEAFF

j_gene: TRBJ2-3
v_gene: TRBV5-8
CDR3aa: CASTRTGGRTDTQYF

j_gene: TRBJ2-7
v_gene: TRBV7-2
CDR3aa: CASSLISGGIYEQYF

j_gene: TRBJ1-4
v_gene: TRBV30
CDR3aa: CAWGQWSNEKLFF

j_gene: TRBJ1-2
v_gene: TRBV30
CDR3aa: CAWSTDMGYGYTF

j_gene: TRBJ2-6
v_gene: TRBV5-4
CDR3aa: CASSSDGTSGANVLTF

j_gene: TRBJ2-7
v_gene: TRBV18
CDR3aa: CASSEGQLRVFYEQYF

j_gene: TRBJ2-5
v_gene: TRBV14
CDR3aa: CASGPVERTLGETQYF

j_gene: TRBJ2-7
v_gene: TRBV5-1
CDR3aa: CASSLGHPENEQYF

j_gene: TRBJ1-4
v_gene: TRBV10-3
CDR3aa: CATSDRGGEKLFF

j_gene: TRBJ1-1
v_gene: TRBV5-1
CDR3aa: CASRTSPGAEAFF

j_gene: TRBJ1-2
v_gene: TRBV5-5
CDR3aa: CASSSIGLGGYTF

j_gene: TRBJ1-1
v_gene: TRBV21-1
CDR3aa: CASSKGGQGNTEAFF

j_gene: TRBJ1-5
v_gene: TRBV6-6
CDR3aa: CASSYSAVQPQHF

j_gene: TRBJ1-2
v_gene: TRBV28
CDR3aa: CASSPGTANYGYTF

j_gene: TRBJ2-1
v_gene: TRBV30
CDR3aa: CAWGTGTPQFF

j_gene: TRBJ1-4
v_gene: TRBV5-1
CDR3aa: CASSLRATNEKLFF

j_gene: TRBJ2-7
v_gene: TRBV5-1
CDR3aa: CASSLEPGQGEYEQYF

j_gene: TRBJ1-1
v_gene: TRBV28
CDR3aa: CASSLPGGGRTEAFF

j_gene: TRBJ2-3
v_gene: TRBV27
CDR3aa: CASSSIHLGMTQYF

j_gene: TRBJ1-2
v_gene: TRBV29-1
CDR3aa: CSAGGPGYGYTF

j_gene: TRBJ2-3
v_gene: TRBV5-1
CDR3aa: CASSDRPNTDTQYF

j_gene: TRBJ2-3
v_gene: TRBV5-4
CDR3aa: CASSFTGSTDTQYF

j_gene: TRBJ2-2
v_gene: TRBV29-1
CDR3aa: CSVVPGPNTGELFF

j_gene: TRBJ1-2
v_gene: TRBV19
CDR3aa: CASSGSDVYGYTF

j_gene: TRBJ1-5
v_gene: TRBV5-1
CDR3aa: CASSLGQNSNQPQHF

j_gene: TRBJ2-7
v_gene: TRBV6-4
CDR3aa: CASSVERDYEQYF

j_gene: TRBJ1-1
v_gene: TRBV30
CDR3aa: CAQSRGPYTEAFF

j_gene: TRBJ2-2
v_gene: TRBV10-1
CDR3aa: CASSIRESGGELFF

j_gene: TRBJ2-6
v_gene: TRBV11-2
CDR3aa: CASSSAGANVLTF

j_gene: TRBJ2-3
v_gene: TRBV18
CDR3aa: CASSGLDTQYF

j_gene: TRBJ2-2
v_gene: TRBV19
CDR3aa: CASHGAVELFF

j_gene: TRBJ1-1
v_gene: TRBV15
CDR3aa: CATSRDLLGLNTEAFF

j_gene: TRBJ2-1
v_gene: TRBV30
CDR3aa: CAWSRLAGGYNEQFF

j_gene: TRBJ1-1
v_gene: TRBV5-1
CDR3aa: CASSLRGIMNTEAFF

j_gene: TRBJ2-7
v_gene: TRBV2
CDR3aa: CASRLREASYEQYF